This TCR beta chain was recovered during a study of identical twins. TCRdb recomputed calls from the 5' RACE reads with MiXCR, one row per CDR3 protein. The sample contains 700,000 to 950,000 distinct CDR3 sequences, about 12% of which appear only once. There are a few counts of this clonotype. The sample also formed part of further work on yellow fever vaccine responses in identical twins.

The TCR comes from a woman aged 18-35 years in good health. Sequencing input: PBMCs.

The CDR3 here is CASSWRDSSTDTQYF. The CDR3 DNA follows: TGCGCCAGCAGCTGGAGGGACTCAAGCACAGATACGCAGTATTTT. The chain recombines TRBV5-1 with TRBJ2-3; D perhaps matches TRBD2 (6 bases). The CDR3 runs to 15 residues. V was trimmed by 3 bases and J by 0 bases, leaving 11 bases between them. Germline V gives CDR1 SGHRS, CDR2 YFSETQ. The complete variable domain, with remaining parts taken from reference TRBV5-1 and TRBJ2-3, reads KAGVTQTPRYLIKTRGQQVTLSCSPISGHRSVSWYQQTPGQGLQFLFEYFSETQRNKGNFPGRFSGRQFSNSRSEMNVSTLELGDSALYLCASSWRDSSTDTQYFGPGTRLTVL.